The 21 T cell receptor beta chains listed next were all sequenced from one sample in a study of blood T cells in healthy people across ages. A sample-barcoded 5' primer and a J-beta primer mix were used in a second PCR of roughly 6 to 11 cycles. TCRdb reprocessed the 5' RACE reads with MiXCR, giving one entry per CDR3 protein. Altogether 550,000 to 600,000 distinct CDR3 sequences are present, around 50% being singletons, with the ten largest covering roughly 25%. Sequenced input: blood. The source is a man older than 75 in good health.

The chain is built from TRBV20-1 and TRBJ2-3; 7 nucleotides match TRBD2. With 6 bases clipped from V and 8 bases from J, the junction kept 5 bases outside the gene matches. The germline V gene has CDR1 DFQATT and CDR2 SNEGSKA (reference sequence). CDR3 length: 11 residues. CDR3 DNA: TGCAGTGCCCACGGACTAGGTACGCAGTATTTT. Its protein is CSAHGLGTQYF.

This clonotype was picked up a small number of times. This chain connects TRBV29-1 to TRBJ2-1; TRBD2 aligns across 8 bases. CDR3 length: 18 residues. Germline loops: CDR1 SQVTM, CDR2 ANQGSEA. V shed 5 bases, J shed 3 bases, and the junction held 18 bases outside the gene matches. The CDR3 coding sequence is TGCAGCGTTAAAGGGGCCAGCGGGAGTGAAGTCTTCTACAATGAGCAGTTCTTC. It yields the protein CSVKGASGSEVFYNEQFF.

This chain joins TRBV20-1 and TRBJ2-3; D remains unclear. Germline loops: CDR1 DFQATT, CDR2 SNEGSKA (reference sequence). V gave up 5 bases and J gave up 1 base, with 4 bases separating them. The CDR3 is made up of 11 amino acids. CDR3 loop: CSAPRTDTQYF. For the CDR3, the DNA is TGCAGTGCTCCTCGCACAGATACGCAGTATTTT.

This clonotype was observed a few times. This clone may be a read error of a much larger clone one base away. The genes are TRBV6-5 and TRBJ2-1; tentative D call: TRBD1 (5 bases). This CDR3 spans 14 amino acids. The germline CDR1 and CDR2 sequences are MNHEY and SVGAGI. V dropped 5 bases and J dropped 8 bases, with 16 bases sitting between them. The CDR3 DNA follows: TGTGCCAGCAGTGACGCGACCAGGGCCTATGAGCAGTTCTTC. Protein: CASSDATRAYEQFF.

The CDR3 bases are TGTGCCAGCAGTAGGGACAGGCTAGGGGGTACTGAAGCTTTCTTT. This translates into CASSRDRLGGTEAFF. This rearrangement joins TRBV6-1 to TRBJ1-1; 8 nucleotides align to TRBD1. The CDR3 spans 15 residues. The germline V gene encodes CDR1 MNHNS and CDR2 SASEGT. Trimming removed 5 bases from V and 5 bases from J; junction bases left unmatched: 10.

The rearrangement joins TRBV27 to TRBJ2-5; 11 nucleotides match TRBD2. Trimming took 6 bases from V and 0 from J; bases not matched to a gene: 3. There are 15 residues in the CDR3. Germline V CDR1 and CDR2: MNHEY, SMNVEV (reference sequence). The DNA of the CDR3 is TGTGCCAGCAGAAGACTAGCGGGGTACCAAGAGACCCAGTACTTC. It encodes CASRRLAGYQETQYF.

Only a few counts were recorded for this clonotype. The chain is built from TRBV7-8 and TRBJ1-2; D remains unclear. V lost 8 bases to trimming and J lost 2 bases, with 9 bases between them. The CDR3 is 12 residues long. Germline V lookup: CDR1 SGHVS, CDR2 FQNEAQ. The CDR3 coding sequence is TGTGCCAGCGCCGCCGGGAACTATGGCTACACCTTC. It codes for CASAAGNYGYTF.

The genes are TRBV6-2 or TRBV6-3 and TRBJ2-1; 9 bases are shared with TRBD2. V lost 0 bases and J lost 8; bases outside the gene matches: 11. The CDR3 runs 17 residues. The germline V gene has CDR1 MNHEY and CDR2 SVGEGT. The CDR3 bases are TGTGCCAGCAGTTACTCGATAGGGCGGGAGGGCCTGGATGAGCAGTTCTTC. Protein: CASSYSIGREGLDEQFF.

This chain uses TRBV2 with TRBJ1-4; tentative D call: TRBD1 (6 bases). The V gene's germline CDR1 is SNHLY and CDR2 FYNNEI. Trimming removed 5 bases at V and 8 bases at J, with 21 bases between. This CDR3 region has 16 residues. The CDR3 here is CASSPYTGSMGEKLFF. DNA of the CDR3: TGTGCCAGCAGTCCTTACACAGGGTCGATGGGGGAAAAACTGTTTTTT. Variable domain in full (rest from reference TRBV2 and TRBJ1-4): EPEVTQTPSHQVTQMGQEVILRCVPISNHLYFYWYRQILGQKVEFLVSFYNNEISEKSEIFDDQFSVERPDGSNFTLKIRSTKLEDSAMYFCASSPYTGSMGEKLFFGSGTQLSVL.

The chain has TRBV27 and TRBJ1-4; 11 nucleotides align to TRBD1. After removal of 3 bases from V and 13 bases from J, the junction contained 4 bases not matched to a gene. The CDR3 has 13 amino acids. CDR1 is MNHEY, CDR2 SMNVEV, per germline (reference sequence). The CDR3, as DNA: TGTGCCAGCAGTTTGCGGACAGGGGGCGGACTGTTTTTT. It specifies CASSLRTGGGLFF.

The chain employs TRBV20-1 and TRBJ2-5; D might be TRBD1 (6 bases). The germline V gene has CDR1 DFQATT and CDR2 SNEGSKA (reference sequence). This CDR3 contains 15 residues. V was trimmed by 0 bases and J by 2 bases, leaving 13 bases between them. CDR3 in DNA: TGCAGTGCTAGAGATCGGCACAGGGTGCAAGAGACCCAGTACTTC. Protein product: CSARDRHRVQETQYF.

The chain employs TRBV24-1 and TRBJ2-5; D is unresolved. This CDR3 contains 15 residues. Germline V gene sequence: CDR1 KGHDR, CDR2 SFDVKD. The germline V and J ends were trimmed by 4 bases and 0 bases, with 11 bases remaining between them. In nucleotides, the CDR3 is TGTGCCACCAGTGAACCTGCCCAGAACCAAGAGACCCAGTACTTC. Encoded protein: CATSEPAQNQETQYF.

The J gene is TRBJ2-1, the V gene TRBV27; 7 nucleotides align to TRBD2. Germline CDR1 reads MNHEY; CDR2 reads SMNVEV (reference sequence). The CDR3 is 13 residues long. V lost 4 bases, J lost 9 bases, and 6 bases stayed unmatched. In DNA form, the CDR3 reads TGTGCCAGCAGTTCAGAGGGAGGGGCTGAGCAGTTCTTC. This codes for CASSSEGGAEQFF.

This chain links TRBV5-1 with TRBJ2-5; maybe TRBD1 (6 bases). V gave up 0 bases and J gave up 5 bases, with 17 bases separating them. The CDR3 runs 16 residues. Germline V CDR1 and CDR2: SGHRS, YFSETQ. This CDR3 reads CASSLGLQGIQETQYF. CDR3 nucleotide sequence: TGCGCCAGCAGCTTGGGGTTACAGGGAATCCAGGAGACCCAGTACTTC. The full variable domain, with the rest looked up from reference TRBV5-1 and TRBJ2-5, is KAGVTQTPRYLIKTRGQQVTLSCSPISGHRSVSWYQQTPGQGLQFLFEYFSETQRNKGNFPGRFSGRQFSNSRSEMNVSTLELGDSALYLCASSLGLQGIQETQYFGPGTRLLVL.

This clonotype has only a few counts. The V and J genes are TRBV24-1 and TRBJ2-3, with 8 bases fitting TRBD1. Per the germline V gene, CDR1 is KGHDR and CDR2 is SFDVKD. CDR3 length: 17 amino acids. The J segment lost 2 bases and the V segment lost 4 bases, leaving 10 bases of the junction unmatched. In DNA form, the CDR3 reads TGTGCCACCAGTGACCCCCCGGACAGGGCTGACACAGATACGCAGTATTTT. Translated: CATSDPPDRADTDTQYF.

The genes are TRBV10-3 and TRBJ2-2, with 13 bases identical to TRBD2. CDR1 and CDR2 from the germline V gene are ENHRY and SYGVKD. V lost 10 bases to trimming and J lost 1 base; unmatched junction nucleotides: 9. This CDR3 is 17 amino acids long. The CDR3 nucleotides read TGTGCCACGTCCCGAGGGACTAGCGGGATGAACACCGGGGAGCTGTTTTTT. This sequence encodes CATSRGTSGMNTGELFF.

The chain uses TRBV15 and TRBJ2-4, with 10 bases fitting TRBD2. Germline V CDR1 and CDR2: LNHNV, YYDKDF (reference sequence). CDR3 length: 16 amino acids. The V gene end was trimmed by 0 bases and the J gene end by 13 bases; junction bases not matched to a gene: 12. CDR3: CATSREHGLAAGEQYF. The CDR3, as DNA: TGTGCCACCAGCAGAGAGCACGGACTAGCGGCGGGGGAGCAGTACTTC.

The gene calls are TRBV9 and TRBJ2-3; D is possibly TRBD2 (8 bases). The V gene's germline CDR1 is SGDLS and CDR2 YYNGEE. Between the trimmed V and J ends, which lost 2 bases and 4 bases, there was a span of 11 bases. The length of the CDR3 is 14 residues. The CDR3 sequence is CASSVSGTADTQYF. The CDR3 DNA follows: TGTGCCAGCAGCGTTAGCGGGACAGCAGATACGCAGTATTTT.

This clonotype was found a few times. This rearrangement joins TRBV29-1 to TRBJ2-1; D perhaps matches TRBD2 (6 bases). CDR1 is SQVTM and CDR2 is ANQGSEA in the germline V gene. This CDR3 spans 12 amino acids. V was trimmed by 7 bases and J by 7 bases, leaving 14 bases between them. CDR3 loop: CSAGLIPNEQFF. The CDR3 DNA follows: TGCAGCGCGGGACTCATTCCGAATGAGCAGTTCTTC.

This clonotype was seen just once. The chain uses TRBV12-5 and TRBJ2-5; tentatively, D is TRBD1 (6 bases). V gave up 5 bases and J gave up 0 bases, with 19 bases separating them. The CDR3 has 17 residues. CDR1 is LGHNT and CDR2 is FRNRAP in the germline V gene. The CDR3 bases are TGTGCTAGTGGTCCCCGGACAGCGAGTTTGTACCAAGAGACCCAGTACTTC. Protein sequence: CASGPRTASLYQETQYF.

This clonotype was observed a few times. The rearrangement uses TRBV20-1 and TRBJ2-1; D perhaps matches TRBD2 (7 bases). The V end lost 5 bases, the J end lost 3 bases, and 14 bases lay between the germline ends. The germline CDR1 and CDR2 sequences are DFQATT and SNEGSKA (reference sequence). The CDR3 totals 14 residues. The CDR3 nucleotides read TGCAGTGCTCGCACGGGGGGCCTCTACAATGAGCAGTTCTTC. Protein product: CSARTGGLYNEQFF.